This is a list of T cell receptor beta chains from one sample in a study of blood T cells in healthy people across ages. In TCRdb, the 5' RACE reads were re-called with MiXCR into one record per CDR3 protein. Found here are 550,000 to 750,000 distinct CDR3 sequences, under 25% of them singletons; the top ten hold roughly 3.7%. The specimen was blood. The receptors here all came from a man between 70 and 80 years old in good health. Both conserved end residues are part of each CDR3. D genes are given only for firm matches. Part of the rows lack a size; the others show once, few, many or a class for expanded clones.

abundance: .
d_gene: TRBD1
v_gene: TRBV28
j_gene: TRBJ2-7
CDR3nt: TGTGCCAGCAGTTTACGGACAGGAACATACGAGCAGTACTTC
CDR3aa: CASSLRTGTYEQYF

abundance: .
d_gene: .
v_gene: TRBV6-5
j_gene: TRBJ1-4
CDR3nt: TGTGCCTCGCGGGGCACCCGGGGTGAAAAACTGTTTTTT
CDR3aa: CASRGTRGEKLFF

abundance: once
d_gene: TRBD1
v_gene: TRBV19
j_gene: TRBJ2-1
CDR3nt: TGTGCCAGTAGTAAAGGGGGCTTCTCCTACAATGAGCAGTTCTTC
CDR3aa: CASSKGGFSYNEQFF

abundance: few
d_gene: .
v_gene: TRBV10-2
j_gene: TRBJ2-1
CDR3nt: TGCGCCAGCAGGGTAGGCTCCTACGATGAGCAGTTCTTC
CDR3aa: CASRVGSYDEQFF

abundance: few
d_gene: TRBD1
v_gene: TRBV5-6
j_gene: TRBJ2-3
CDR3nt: TGTGCCAGCAGCAGCGGACAGGCTAGCACAGATACGCAGTATTTT
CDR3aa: CASSSGQASTDTQYF

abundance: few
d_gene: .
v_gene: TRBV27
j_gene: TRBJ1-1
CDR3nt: TGTGCCAGCAGCTTCACAAGGGACACTGAAGCTTTCTTT
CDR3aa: CASSFTRDTEAFF

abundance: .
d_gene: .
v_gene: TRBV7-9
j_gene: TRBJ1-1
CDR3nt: TGTGCCAGCAGCTTCAACGCTGAAGCTTTCTTT
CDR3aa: CASSFNAEAFF

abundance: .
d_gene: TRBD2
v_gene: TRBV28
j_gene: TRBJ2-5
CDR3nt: TGTGCCAGCAGTTTAAAACTAGCGCTCCAAGAGACCCAGTACTTC
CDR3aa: CASSLKLALQETQYF

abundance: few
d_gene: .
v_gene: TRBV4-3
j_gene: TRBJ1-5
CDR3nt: TGCGCCAGCAGCCAAGATTCAAGTAGCAATCAGCCCCAGCATTTT
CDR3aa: CASSQDSSSNQPQHF

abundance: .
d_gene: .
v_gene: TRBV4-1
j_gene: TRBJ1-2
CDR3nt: TGCGCCAGCAGCCAAGATGGGCAGACTCACTATGGCTACACCTTC
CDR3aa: CASSQDGQTHYGYTF

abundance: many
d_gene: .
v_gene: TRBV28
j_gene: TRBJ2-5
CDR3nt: TGTGCCAGCAGTTTGGGCGGGACAAGGTGGGAGACCCAGTACTTC
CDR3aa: CASSLGGTRWETQYF

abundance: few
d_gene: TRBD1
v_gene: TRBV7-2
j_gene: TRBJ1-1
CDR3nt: TGTGCCAGCAGCGGGGCAGGGGGCGCGGACACTGAAGCTTTCTTT
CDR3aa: CASSGAGGADTEAFF

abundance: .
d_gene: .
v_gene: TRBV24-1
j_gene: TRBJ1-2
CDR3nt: TGTGCCACCAGTGATTTTAGTACTAACTATGGCTACACCTTC
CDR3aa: CATSDFSTNYGYTF

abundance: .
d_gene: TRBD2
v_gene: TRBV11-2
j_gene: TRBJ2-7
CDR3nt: TGTGCCAGCAGCTATAATGGACTAGCGGGAGTTGGGTCCTACGAGCAGTACTTC
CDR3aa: CASSYNGLAGVGSYEQYF

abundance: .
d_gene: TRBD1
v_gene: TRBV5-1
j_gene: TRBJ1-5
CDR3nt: TGCGCCAGCAGCTCAGACGGACAGGTTAATCAGCCCCAGCATTTT
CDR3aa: CASSSDGQVNQPQHF

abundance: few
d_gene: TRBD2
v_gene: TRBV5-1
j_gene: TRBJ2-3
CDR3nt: TGCGCCAGTAGAACCGGGACTAGCGGACATAGCACAGACACGCAGTATTTT
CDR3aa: CASRTGTSGHSTDTQYF

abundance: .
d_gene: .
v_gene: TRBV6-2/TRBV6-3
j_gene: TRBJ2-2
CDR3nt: TGTGCCAGCAGTTCCTTAGGGCTCGACACCGGGGAGCTGTTTTTT
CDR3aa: CASSSLGLDTGELFF

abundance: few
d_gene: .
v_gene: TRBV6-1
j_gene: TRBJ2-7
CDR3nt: TGTGCCAGCAGTGGGGGGTGGGGGGATCTCTACGAGCAGTACTTC
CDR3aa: CASSGGWGDLYEQYF

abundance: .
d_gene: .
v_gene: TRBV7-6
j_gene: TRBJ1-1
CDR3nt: TGTGCCAGCAGCTTAACCACGGACATCTCAAACACTGAAGCTTTCTTT
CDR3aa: CASSLTTDISNTEAFF

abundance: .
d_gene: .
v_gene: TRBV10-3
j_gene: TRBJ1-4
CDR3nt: TGTGCCATCAGCCCGGGATCCCATGAAAAACTGTTTTTT
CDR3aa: CAISPGSHEKLFF

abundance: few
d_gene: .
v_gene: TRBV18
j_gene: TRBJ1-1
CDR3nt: TGTGCCAGCTCACCGTCCTCCGGGGACACTGAAGCTTTCTTT
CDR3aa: CASSPSSGDTEAFF

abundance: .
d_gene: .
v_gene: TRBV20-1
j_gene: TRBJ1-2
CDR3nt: TGCAGTTCTCAATCTGACAGAAACTGTGGCTACACCTTC
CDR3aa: CSSQSDRNCGYTF